This TCR beta chain was sequenced for a study of T cell responses to AZD1222 COVID-19 vaccine. CDR3 size: 15 residues. V lost 1 base and J lost 6; bases outside the gene matches: 4. From germline, CDR1 is SNHLY and CDR2 FYNNEI. Assay used: immunoSEQ multiplex PCR; TCRdb lists only in-frame clones, some missing. Its clone listing holds more than 110,000 clones. The sequence derives from an adult in good health. The chain is built from TRBV2 and TRBJ1-5; 9 bases agree with TRBD1. Sequenced: peripheral blood. The CDR3 DNA follows: TGTGCCAGCAGTGAAGGGTCGACAGGGGGTCAGCCCCAGCATTTT. Its translation: CASSEGSTGGQPQHF.